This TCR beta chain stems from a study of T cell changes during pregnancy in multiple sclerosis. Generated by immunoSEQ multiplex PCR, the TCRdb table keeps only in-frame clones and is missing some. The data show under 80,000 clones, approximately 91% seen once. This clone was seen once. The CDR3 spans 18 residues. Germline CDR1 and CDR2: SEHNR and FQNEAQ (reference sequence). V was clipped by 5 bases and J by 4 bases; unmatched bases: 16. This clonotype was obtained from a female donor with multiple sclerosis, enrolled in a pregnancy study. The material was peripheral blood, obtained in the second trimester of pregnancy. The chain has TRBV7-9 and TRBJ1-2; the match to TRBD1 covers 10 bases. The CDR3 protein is CASSPHGVGGTGAYGYTF. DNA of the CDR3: TGTGCCAGCAGCCCCCACGGGGTCGGTGGGACAGGGGCCTATGGCTACACCTTC.